Listed here is a single TCR beta chain. Germline assignment: CDR1 SGHAT and CDR2 FQNNGV. CDR3 length: 14 amino acids. V lost 7 bases and J lost 1, with 14 bases in between. This sample was taken from a study of response to subunit inactivated influenza vaccine. TCRdb processed the RT-PCR reads anew with MiXCR; each CDR3 protein has one entry. The sample yields roughly 780,000 distinct CDR3 sequences, 18% seen once. The source of this sequence is a man in his fifties or sixties who received an inactivated influenza vaccine. The starting material was PBMCs from blood, obtained roughly 5 days after vaccination. The J gene is TRBJ2-7, the V gene TRBV11-2; tentatively, D is TRBD1 (6 bases). As DNA, the CDR3 is TGTGCCAGCACTACAGGGACCGTTTCCTACGAGCAGTACTTC. Translated, it gives CASTTGTVSYEQYF.